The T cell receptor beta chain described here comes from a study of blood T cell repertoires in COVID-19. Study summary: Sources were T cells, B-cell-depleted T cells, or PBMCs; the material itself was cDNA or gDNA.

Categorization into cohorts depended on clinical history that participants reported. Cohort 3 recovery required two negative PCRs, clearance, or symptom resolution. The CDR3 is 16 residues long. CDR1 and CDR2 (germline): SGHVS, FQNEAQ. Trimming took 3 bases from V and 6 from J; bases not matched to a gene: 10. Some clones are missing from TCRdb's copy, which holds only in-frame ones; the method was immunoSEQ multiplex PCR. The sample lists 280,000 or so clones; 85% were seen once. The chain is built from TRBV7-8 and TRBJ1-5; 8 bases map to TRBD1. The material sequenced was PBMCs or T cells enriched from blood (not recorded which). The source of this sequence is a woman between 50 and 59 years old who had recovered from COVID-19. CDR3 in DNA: TGTGCCAGCAGCTTTAATTTACGGACAGGGCTTCAGCCCCAGCATTTT. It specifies CASSFNLRTGLQPQHF.